The 13 T cell receptor beta chains presented below share a single source sample, sequenced in a study of CD8 T cells in ankylosing spondylitis. Using its own MiXCR run on the 5' RACE reads, TCRdb lists one record per CDR3 protein. The sample shows approximately 220,000 distinct CDR3 sequences, approximately 24% of them seen only once. The specimen was blood, either unsorted or a sorted T cell fraction (not recorded which). These receptors originate from a male donor with ankylosing spondylitis or in good health (not recorded which).

This clonotype was seen at least ten times. The CDR3 loop is CSARRGNTEAFF. The CDR3 nucleotides read TGCAGTGCTAGAAGGGGGAACACTGAAGCTTTCTTT. The rearrangement uses TRBV20-1 and TRBJ1-1; D is perhaps TRBD1 (5 bases). Germline-derived CDR1 and CDR2 are DFQATT and SNEGSKA (reference sequence). Trimming pared 2 bases from V and 1 base from J, leaving 5 bases between. This CDR3 has 12 amino acids.

This clonotype has ten or more counts. The J gene is TRBJ2-1, the V gene TRBV3-1; 9 nucleotides agree with TRBD1. The CDR3 length is 15 residues. The V segment lost 3 bases and the J segment 5 bases; nucleotides outside the gene matches: 5. Germline values: CDR1 LGHDT, CDR2 YNNKEL (reference sequence). CDR3 coding DNA: TGTGCCAGCAGCCATCTCGGACAGGGGCACAATGAGCAGTTCTTC. Translating it yields CASSHLGQGHNEQFF.

The chain employs TRBV20-1 and TRBJ2-1; TRBD1 might be the D (5 bases). CDR1 is DFQATT and CDR2 is SNEGSKA in the germline V gene (reference sequence). V gave up 6 bases and J gave up 7 bases, with 16 bases separating them. There are 13 residues in the CDR3. CDR3 residues: CSAADRSPNEQFF. In DNA, the CDR3 is TGCAGTGCAGCAGACAGAAGCCCGAATGAGCAGTTCTTC.

J is TRBJ2-7 and V is TRBV24-1; no clear D. The CDR3 covers 17 residues. Trimming took off 2 bases at V and 5 bases at J, with 21 bases between the two ends. The germline CDR1 and CDR2 sequences are KGHDR and SFDVKD. CDR3 amino acids: CATSDSAPVDGQNEQYF. For the CDR3, the DNA is TGTGCCACCAGTGATTCCGCACCGGTGGATGGGCAGAACGAGCAGTACTTC.

This sequence joins TRBV5-1 and TRBJ2-1, with TRBD2 identical over 8 bases. The V and J ends lost 2 bases and 0 bases, in that order; junction bases with no gene match: 4. CDR3 length: 16 residues. Looked up from germline, CDR1 is SGHRS and CDR2 is YFSETQ. DNA for the CDR3: TGCGCCAGCAGCTTAGCGGGGGCGATCTCCTACAATGAGCAGTTCTTC. Amino acid sequence: CASSLAGAISYNEQFF.

Points on this clonotype: This may come from a read error, since a much larger clone is one base off. The V gene is TRBV5-1, the J gene TRBJ2-2; 7 bases line up with TRBD1. CDR1 is SGHRS, CDR2 YFSETQ, per germline. V shed 0 bases, J shed 4 bases, and the junction held 3 bases outside the gene matches. The length of the CDR3 is 15 residues. The CDR3 sequence is CASSLVSGGTGELFF. The CDR3 coding sequence is TGCGCCAGCAGCTTGGTGTCAGGGGGCACCGGGGAGCTGTTTTTT.

Only a few counts were recorded for this clonotype. This chain joins TRBV20-1 and TRBJ2-7; tentative D call: TRBD2 (6 bases). In germline, CDR1 is DFQATT, CDR2 SNEGSKA (reference sequence). Trimming removed 2 bases at V and 3 bases at J, with 11 bases between. This CDR3 contains 13 residues. CDR3 protein: CSARRDSDYEQYF. The CDR3 DNA is TGCAGTGCTAGACGGGACTCTGACTACGAGCAGTACTTC.

This clonotype showed up many times. V and J are TRBV18 and TRBJ2-1; TRBD1 or TRBD2 may be the D gene (6 bases each). The germline gives CDR1 KGHSH, CDR2 LQKENI. The CDR3 consists of 15 residues. The V end was cut by 2 bases, the J end by 8 bases, with 16 bases between. DNA for the CDR3: TGTGCCAGCTCACCAGGAGGGACAAAGCACGATGAGCAGTTCTTC. Protein: CASSPGGTKHDEQFF.

This clonotype was seen many times. The J gene is TRBJ2-7, the V gene TRBV10-3; 11 nucleotides match TRBD1. Germline trimming cut 2 bases from V and 2 bases from J; bases unmatched to any gene: 5. From germline, CDR1 is ENHRY and CDR2 SYGVKD. The CDR3 sequence is 16 residues long. CDR3 amino acids: CAISERTGGSTYEQYF. DNA of the CDR3: TGTGCCATCAGTGAGAGGACAGGGGGCTCGACCTACGAGCAGTACTTC.

This clonotype was seen only a few times. J is TRBJ2-7 and V is TRBV20-1; TRBD2 is a possible D gene (6 bases). CDR3 length equals 14 residues. The germline CDR1 and CDR2 sequences are DFQATT and SNEGSKA (reference sequence). The V gene lost 6 bases and the J gene lost 2 bases, with 17 bases spanning the gap. The CDR3 DNA reads as TGCAGTGCAAATTACCCTAGCGATCCCTACGAGCAGTACTTC. Translated: CSANYPSDPYEQYF.

The rearrangement links TRBV29-1 to TRBJ2-3; unclear D gene. Trimming took 3 bases from V and 3 from J, leaving 13 bases between them. Germline-derived CDR1 and CDR2 are SQVTM and ANQGSEA. The CDR3 contains 14 residues. The CDR3 nucleotides read TGCAGCGTTGAGGAAGGACCGTGGACAGATACGCAGTATTTT. It codes for CSVEEGPWTDTQYF.

This clonotype occurred many times. This rearrangement joins TRBV7-2 to TRBJ2-3, with D perhaps matching TRBD2 (5 bases). CDR1 is SGHTA, CDR2 FQGNSA, per germline. This CDR3 spans 13 amino acids. The V and J ends lost 5 bases and 7 bases respectively, with 13 bases between them. For the CDR3, the DNA is TGTGCCAGCAGCCTGGGCACGGGGAATACGCAGTATTTT. Translating gives CASSLGTGNTQYF.

This clonotype was observed at least ten times. This chain joins TRBV10-3 and TRBJ1-2; 10 positions agree with TRBD1. The J segment lost 8 bases and the V segment lost 8 bases, leaving 8 bases of the junction unmatched. Germline V gene data show CDR1 as ENHRY and CDR2 as SYGVKD. The CDR3 is made up of 13 amino acids. CDR3 region: CAISSGTGVGYTF. The CDR3 DNA reads TGTGCCATCTCGTCCGGGACAGGGGTAGGCTACACCTTC.